Listed below are T cell receptor beta chains from one sample, sequenced in a study of cytotoxic CD8 clonotypes in ibrutinib-treated CLL. Measured with immunoSEQ multiplex PCR; TCRdb has only the in-frame clones, and not every one. The table records 150,000 to 200,000 clones, around nine tenths of them present only once. The specimen comprised PBMCs, sampled at disease progression, from a patient treated with ibrutinib. These receptors were obtained from a human donor with chronic lymphocytic leukemia. Each CDR3 is given with its conserved first and last residue. A D gene is named only where the DNA matches it firmly. Rows may omit the clone size; those that give it use once, few, many or a size class.

CDR3: CASGSGSLGTEAFF
DNA: TGTGCCAGCGGCTCTGGATCCTTGGGTACTGAAGCTTTCTTT
V: TRBV9
J: TRBJ1-1
D: -
length: 14
size: -

CDR3: CASNYERGWRNEQFF
DNA: TGTGCCAGCAACTACGAGCGGGGGTGGAGAAATGAGCAGTTCTTC
V: TRBV28
J: TRBJ2-1
D: TRBD2
length: 15
size: -

CDR3: CASSLAQASFPYEQYF
DNA: TGCGCCAGCAGCTTGGCACAGGCCTCTTTCCCCTACGAGCAGTACTTC
V: TRBV5-1
J: TRBJ2-7
D: -
length: 16
size: -

CDR3: CASSSGLAKINEQFF
DNA: TGTGCCAGCAGCTCGGGACTAGCGAAAATCAATGAGCAGTTCTTC
V: TRBV7-3
J: TRBJ2-1
D: TRBD2
length: 15
size: -

CDR3: CARSELAGGLETQYF
DNA: TGTGCCCGGTCGGAACTAGCGGGAGGATTAGAGACCCAGTACTTC
V: TRBV30
J: TRBJ2-5
D: TRBD2
length: 15
size: -

CDR3: CASRRGLAGVSTDTQYF
DNA: TGTGCCAGCCGGAGAGGACTAGCGGGAGTTAGCACAGATACGCAGTATTTT
V: TRBV19
J: TRBJ2-3
D: TRBD2
length: 17
size: -

CDR3: CASSRGLAGGLSNEQFF
DNA: TGCGCCAGCAGCCGGGGACTAGCGGGAGGCCTTTCCAATGAGCAGTTCTTC
V: TRBV5-1
J: TRBJ2-1
D: TRBD2
length: 17
size: -

CDR3: CASNKGAWQPQHF
DNA: TGTGCCAGCAACAAGGGGGCATGGCAGCCCCAGCATTTT
V: TRBV28
J: TRBJ1-5
D: TRBD1
length: 13
size: -

CDR3: CASSYGQGAYEQYF
DNA: TGTGCCAGCAGTTATGGACAGGGGGCCTACGAGCAGTACTTC
V: TRBV6-6
J: TRBJ2-7
D: TRBD1
length: 14
size: -

CDR3: CASSHIGGTDTQYF
DNA: TGTGCCAGCAGTCACATCGGGGGCACAGATACGCAGTATTTT
V: TRBV27
J: TRBJ2-3
D: -
length: 14
size: -

CDR3: CASSLYGQGERKPQHF
DNA: TGTGCCAGCAGTTTATACGGACAGGGGGAAAGGAAGCCCCAGCATTTT
V: TRBV28
J: TRBJ1-5
D: TRBD1
length: 16
size: -

CDR3: CASSPGTIYEQYF
DNA: TGTGCCAGCAGTCCCGGGACAATATACGAGCAGTACTTC
V: TRBV27
J: TRBJ2-7
D: -
length: 13
size: -

CDR3: CASSQVRGTYGSYEQYF
DNA: TGCGCCAGCAGCCAAGTTCGGGGGACATACGGCTCCTACGAGCAGTACTTC
V: TRBV4-3
J: TRBJ2-7
D: -
length: 17
size: -

CDR3: CASSLDTLAGVRYF
DNA: TGTGCCAGCAGCTTGGACACGCTAGCGGGAGTCCGGTACTTC
V: TRBV5-4
J: TRBJ2-7
D: TRBD2
length: 14
size: -

CDR3: CASSFMFGKQIDQPQHF
DNA: TGTGCCAGCAGCTTTATGTTCGGGAAACAGATCGATCAGCCCCAGCATTTT
V: TRBV5-8
J: TRBJ1-5
D: -
length: 17
size: -

CDR3: CASSLVFVSGEQFF
DNA: TGTGCCAGCAGCTTAGTGTTCGTATCTGGGGAGCAGTTCTTC
V: TRBV7-7
J: TRBJ2-1
D: -
length: 14
size: -

CDR3: CAWSRGTGHIYEQYF
DNA: TGTGCCTGGAGCCGCGGGACAGGGCATATCTACGAGCAGTACTTC
V: TRBV30
J: TRBJ2-7
D: TRBD1
length: 15
size: once

CDR3: CASSHPLAGGRPANEQFF
DNA: TGCGCCAGCAGCCACCCGTTAGCGGGAGGCCGACCAGCCAATGAGCAGTTCTTC
V: TRBV4-1
J: TRBJ2-1
D: TRBD2
length: 18
size: -

CDR3: CASSIRDNYGYTF
DNA: TGTGCCAGTAGTATCCGGGACAACTATGGCTACACCTTC
V: TRBV19
J: TRBJ1-2
D: -
length: 13
size: -

CDR3: CASSSTGDTGELFF
DNA: TGTGCCAGCAGCTCCACAGGGGATACCGGGGAGCTGTTTTTT
V: TRBV9
J: TRBJ2-2
D: TRBD1
length: 14
size: -

CDR3: CASSLGGGQLFSGNTIYF
DNA: TGTGCCAGCAGCTTAGGGGGCGGACAGTTATTTTCTGGAAACACCATATATTTT
V: TRBV7-8
J: TRBJ1-3
D: -
length: 18
size: -

CDR3: CASSLTGTSGPYEQYF
DNA: TGTGCCAGCAGCTTGACCGGGACTAGCGGCCCCTACGAGCAGTACTTC
V: TRBV7-6
J: TRBJ2-7
D: TRBD2
length: 16
size: -

CDR3: CASSSGGNYGYTF
DNA: TGTGCCAGCAGCTCGGGGGGGAACTATGGCTACACCTTC
V: TRBV7-9
J: TRBJ1-2
D: -
length: 13
size: -

CDR3: CASSPDRISNYGYTF
DNA: TGTGCCAGCAGCCCCGACAGGATATCTAACTATGGCTACACCTTC
V: TRBV13
J: TRBJ1-2
D: -
length: 15
size: -

CDR3: CASSPGGQPINYGYTF
DNA: TGCGCCAGCAGCCCTGGAGGGCAACCAATTAACTATGGCTACACCTTC
V: TRBV4-1
J: TRBJ1-2
D: -
length: 16
size: -

CDR3: CASSSLPGQKNTGELFF
DNA: TGTGCCAGCAGTTCCCTCCCCGGACAGAAGAACACCGGGGAGCTGTTTTTT
V: TRBV28
J: TRBJ2-2
D: -
length: 17
size: -

CDR3: CASSQDRGGFNTEAFF
DNA: TGCGCCAGCAGCCAGGACAGGGGAGGGTTTAACACTGAAGCTTTCTTT
V: TRBV5-1
J: TRBJ1-1
D: TRBD1
length: 16
size: -

CDR3: CASSLGTGGGLNYGYTF
DNA: TGCGCCAGCAGCTTGGGGACAGGGGGTGGCCTTAACTATGGCTACACCTTC
V: TRBV5-1
J: TRBJ1-2
D: TRBD1
length: 17
size: -

CDR3: CASRLGCPGGIGTGELFF
DNA: TGTGCAAGTCGCTTAGGGTGTCCAGGGGGTATCGGGACCGGGGAGCTGTTTTTT
V: TRBV12-2
J: TRBJ2-2
D: -
length: 18
size: -

CDR3: CASSRLNEKLFF
DNA: TGTGCCAGCAGCCGTCTCAATGAAAAACTGTTTTTT
V: TRBV7-2
J: TRBJ1-4
D: -
length: 12
size: -

CDR3: CASSSRIGGGESTDTQYF
DNA: TGTGCCAGCAGCTCGAGGATTGGAGGGGGCGAGTCCACAGATACGCAGTATTTT
V: TRBV5-4
J: TRBJ2-3
D: -
length: 18
size: -

CDR3: CASSSAVSSYNEQFF
DNA: TGTGCCAGTAGTTCGGCGGTCAGCTCCTACAATGAGCAGTTCTTC
V: TRBV19
J: TRBJ2-1
D: -
length: 15
size: -

CDR3: CASSVVTGGASGIISQETQYF
DNA: TGTGCCAGCAGCGTAGTGACTGGCGGGGCTAGCGGGATAATATCCCAAGAGACCCAGTACTTC
V: TRBV9
J: TRBJ2-5
D: TRBD2
length: 21
size: -